These 26 T cell receptor beta chains share one sample of origin, sequenced in a study of human T cells and chemical hapten exposure. Whole blood that had not been fractionated was the source of extracted total RNA. TCRdb passed the 5' RACE reads through MiXCR, listing each CDR3 protein once. The sample carries about 80,000 distinct CDR3 sequences, more than 7.5% recorded once. The receptors come from a male donor in good health.

The rearrangement uses TRBV7-9 and TRBJ2-3; D not resolved. Trimming shortened V by 2 bases and J by 1 base, and 10 bases separated the two germline ends. The CDR3 extends over 15 amino acids. Germline lookup yields CDR1 SEHNR and CDR2 FQNEAQ (reference sequence). CDR3 in amino acids: CASSLKVSGTDTQYF. CDR3 nucleotide sequence: TGTGCCAGCAGCTTAAAGGTATCTGGCACAGATACGCAGTATTTT.

The table lists this clonotype with a few counts. The chain employs TRBV2 and TRBJ2-1; 7 bases map to TRBD1. Looked up from germline, CDR1 is SNHLY and CDR2 is FYNNEI. The CDR3 totals 17 residues. J was trimmed by 3 bases and V by 1 base; bases with no gene match: 9. The CDR3 nucleotides read TGTGCCAGCAGTGAAGGGGACAGAGCTAGGCTCTACAATGAGCAGTTCTTC. This sequence encodes CASSEGDRARLYNEQFF.

This clonotype has only a few counts. The chain has TRBV3-1 and TRBJ2-7, with TRBD2 as a possible D gene (7 bases). The CDR3 runs 16 residues. Trimming took off 0 bases at V and 2 bases at J, with 14 bases between the two ends. Looked up from germline, CDR1 is LGHDT and CDR2 is YNNKEL (reference sequence). The DNA of the CDR3 is TGTGCCAGCAGCCAAGATTGGGGCGGGGGCGCCTACGAGCAGTACTTC. This translates into CASSQDWGGGAYEQYF.

This clonotype occurred a few times. V and J are TRBV20-1 and TRBJ2-7; 11 nucleotides match TRBD2. The CDR3 runs to 15 residues. Germline lookup yields CDR1 DFQATT and CDR2 SNEGSKA (reference sequence). V dropped 0 bases and J dropped 7; count of bases not matched to a gene: 8. Here the CDR3 reads CSARDELAGGWEQYF. In DNA form, the CDR3 reads TGCAGTGCTAGAGATGAGCTAGCGGGGGGATGGGAGCAGTACTTC.

This clonotype was counted at least ten times. J is TRBJ2-6 and V is TRBV28; possible D gene TRBD2, 6 bases. The CDR3 length is 14 residues. V lost 6 bases and J 1 base, leaving 7 bases between the germline ends. Germline assignment: CDR1 MDHEN and CDR2 SYDVKM. Here the CDR3 reads CASRGRSGANVLTF. CDR3 in DNA: TGTGCCAGCAGGGGGAGGTCTGGGGCCAACGTCCTGACTTTC.

This clonotype was detected many times. The V and J genes are TRBV6-5 and TRBJ2-5; TRBD1 is a possible D gene (6 bases). V was cut by 0 bases and J by 7 bases, with 12 bases left in between. The CDR3 runs to 14 residues. Looked up from germline, CDR1 is MNHEY and CDR2 is SVGAGI. The CDR3 region is CASSYSTGLGTQYF. CDR3 DNA sequence: TGTGCCAGCAGTTACTCTACAGGGCTAGGGACCCAGTACTTC.

As to this clonotype: This may be a read error, as it is one base from a much larger clone. This chain joins TRBV7-2 and TRBJ2-5; 8 bases match TRBD1. Germline trimming cut 1 base from V and 5 bases from J; bases unmatched to any gene: 9. Germline CDR1 is SGHTA and CDR2 is FQGNSA. The CDR3 sequence is 16 residues long. The CDR3 DNA reads as TGTGCCAGCAGCTTAGATGTGGGACAGGCGCAGGAGACCCAGTACTTC. Its translation is CASSLDVGQAQETQYF. The whole variable domain, remainder taken from reference TRBV7-2 and TRBJ2-5, is GAGVSQSPSNKVTEKGKDVELRCDPISGHTALYWYRQSLGQGLEFLIYFQGNSAPDKSGLPSDRFSAERTGGSVSTLTIQRTQQEDSAVYLCASSLDVGQAQETQYFGPGTRLLVL.

This chain links TRBV19 with TRBJ1-1; no clear D. Germline values: CDR1 LNHDA, CDR2 SQIVND (reference sequence). The length of the CDR3 is 13 residues. V lost 3 bases to trimming and J lost 3 bases, with 8 bases between them. Here the CDR3 reads CASSMAGYTEAFF. The CDR3 bases are TGTGCCAGTAGTATGGCGGGATACACTGAAGCTTTCTTT.

This clonotype was picked up many times. DNA of the CDR3: TGTGCCACCAGTGTTGCCAGGGATACGCAGTATTTT. Encoded protein: CATSVARDTQYF. The chain has TRBV24-1 and TRBJ2-3; D is undetermined. CDR3 size: 12 residues. The V end was cut by 5 bases, the J end by 6 bases, with 8 bases between. The germline V gene encodes CDR1 KGHDR and CDR2 SFDVKD.

This clonotype was seen ten or more times. The chain is built from TRBV4-1 and TRBJ2-3, with TRBD2 as a possible D gene (6 bases). There are 16 residues in the CDR3. Trimming took 3 bases from V and 2 from J, leaving 15 bases between them. Germline-derived CDR1 and CDR2 are MGHRA and YSYEKL. The CDR3 DNA follows: TGCGCCAGCAGCCACGTTAGGGCTAGCGCCACAGATACGCAGTATTTT. This encodes CASSHVRASATDTQYF.

This clonotype turned up a few times. CDR3 residues: CASSSRLAGGPTDTQYF. As DNA, the CDR3 is TGTGCCAGCAGCTCAAGACTAGCGGGAGGGCCCACAGATACGCAGTATTTT. The genes are TRBV11-1 and TRBJ2-3; 14 bases agree with TRBD2. V trimming: 4 bases; J trimming: 2 bases; junction bases outside the gene matches: 5. CDR1 and CDR2 (germline): SGHAT, FQDESV (reference sequence). This CDR3 has 17 amino acids.

This clonotype was found many times. The chain uses TRBV12-3 or TRBV12-4 and TRBJ2-7, with D possibly matching TRBD2 (5 bases). CDR3 size: 12 residues. Trimming cost V 7 bases and J 7 bases, with 14 bases left between them. The CDR3 region has the DNA TGTGCCAGCAACTTCGGGGTGGGTGAGCAGTACTTC. It translates to CASNFGVGEQYF.

This chain joins TRBV9 and TRBJ2-7; 8 bases match TRBD1. Germline CDR1 is SGDLS and CDR2 is YYNGEE. The V and J ends lost 5 bases and 6 bases, in that order; junction bases with no gene match: 13. The CDR3 contains 15 residues. The CDR3 spells CASSDAGTGTGEQYF. The CDR3 DNA is TGTGCCAGCAGTGATGCAGGGACAGGAACGGGCGAGCAGTACTTC.

Ten or more counts support this clonotype. The chain joins TRBV6-5 to TRBJ1-1, with 7 bases lining up with TRBD1. Germline V CDR1 and CDR2: MNHEY, SVGAGI. This CDR3 comprises 15 residues. The V segment lost 0 bases and the J segment 3 bases; nucleotides outside the gene matches: 4. The chain's CDR3 is CASSYSYRGDTEAFF. CDR3 nucleotide sequence: TGTGCCAGCAGTTACTCGTACAGGGGCGACACTGAAGCTTTCTTT.

This rearrangement joins TRBV27 to TRBJ2-1; TRBD2 is a possible D gene (6 bases). Trimming took off 4 bases at V and 7 bases at J, with 17 bases between the two ends. The CDR3 has 15 amino acids. Germline V gene sequence: CDR1 MNHEY, CDR2 SMNVEV (reference sequence). CDR3 coding DNA: TGTGCCAGCAGTTATACCCGGCTAGGGAGGAATGAGCAGTTCTTC. Its translation is CASSYTRLGRNEQFF.

Written as DNA, the CDR3 is TGTGCCAGCAGTCCCCGGACCCCGAACACTGAAGCTTTCTTT. Translated, it gives CASSPRTPNTEAFF. V and J are TRBV6-6 and TRBJ1-1; D is unclear. Germline V gene sequence: CDR1 MNHNY, CDR2 SVGAGI (reference sequence). The CDR3 spans 14 residues. Trimming left V 5 bases short and J 1 base short, with 11 bases between.

There are many counts of this clonotype. The chain is built from TRBV9 and TRBJ2-3; D unclear. Germline loops: CDR1 SGDLS, CDR2 YYNGEE. The CDR3 spans 15 residues. Trimming left V 0 bases short and J 1 base short, with 9 bases between. The DNA for the CDR3 is TGTGCCAGCAGCGTAGGGGAACCAGGCACAGATACGCAGTATTTT. This translates into CASSVGEPGTDTQYF.

This clonotype has only a few counts. This rearrangement joins TRBV12-5 to TRBJ1-5; no firm D call. Trimming shortened V by 0 bases and J by 5 bases, and 14 bases separated the two germline ends. The CDR3 is 16 amino acids. Looked up from germline, CDR1 is LGHNT and CDR2 is FRNRAP. The CDR3 sequence: CASGLVRGIGHQPQHF. The CDR3 bases are TGTGCTAGTGGTTTGGTTCGGGGAATCGGCCATCAGCCCCAGCATTTT.

There are many counts of this clonotype. This chain links TRBV6-5 with TRBJ2-1; D is undetermined. The germline V gene encodes CDR1 MNHEY and CDR2 SVGAGI. Trimming left V 2 bases short and J 6 bases short, with 8 bases between. The length of the CDR3 is 13 residues. As DNA, the CDR3 is TGTGCCAGCAGTTACGCCCTCGGCAATGAGCAGTTCTTC. Translating gives CASSYALGNEQFF.

This clonotype appeared many times. The genes are TRBV7-2 and TRBJ1-1; no firm D call. Germline V gives CDR1 SGHTA, CDR2 FQGNSA. The CDR3 runs 13 residues. The ends were cut back, 4 bases at V and 1 base at J, with 7 bases in the middle. The CDR3 here is CASSSRPNTEAFF. In DNA form, the CDR3 reads TGTGCCAGCAGCTCACGGCCGAACACTGAAGCTTTCTTT.

The gene calls are TRBV7-2 and TRBJ1-1, with D perhaps matching TRBD1 (6 bases). This CDR3 is 17 amino acids long. Trimming pared 5 bases from V and 3 bases from J, leaving 22 bases between. Germline V CDR1 and CDR2: SGHTA, FQGNSA. The CDR3 DNA is TGTGCCAGCAGCCCACCAGAAGTGTTGGGGGCCGACACTGAAGCTTTCTTT. It codes for CASSPPEVLGADTEAFF.

This clonotype was seen a handful of times. J is TRBJ1-3 and V is TRBV10-3; 8 bases agree with TRBD1. CDR1 is ENHRY, CDR2 SYGVKD, per germline. V was clipped by 5 bases and J by 4 bases; unmatched bases: 10. The CDR3 is 16 residues long. The CDR3 DNA sequence: TGTGCCATCAGTTCTGTTGGACAGGGAATCGGAAACACCATATATTTT. Its translation: CAISSVGQGIGNTIYF.

There are many counts of this clonotype. CDR3 region: CATLTWAIASNEQFF. CDR3 sequence (DNA): TGTGCCACCTTGACGTGGGCCATAGCCAGCAATGAGCAGTTCTTC. The chain employs TRBV6-2 or TRBV6-3 and TRBJ2-1; D uncertain. With 10 bases removed from V and 6 bases from J, the gap between germline ends came to 22 bases. Germline V gives CDR1 MNHEY, CDR2 SVGEGT. This CDR3 spans 15 amino acids.

V gene TRBV12-3 or TRBV12-4 combines with J gene TRBJ1-1; 8 nucleotides line up with TRBD1. V dropped 6 bases and J dropped 5; count of bases not matched to a gene: 8. This CDR3 is built from 14 residues. CDR3 loop: CASRLTGGGTEAFF. The CDR3 nucleotides are TGTGCCAGCAGGTTAACAGGGGGAGGGACTGAAGCTTTCTTT.

This clonotype has just a few counts. The chain uses TRBV9 and TRBJ1-6; 7 positions match TRBD1. Germline lookup yields CDR1 SGDLS and CDR2 YYNGEE. V shed 6 bases, J shed 5 bases, and the junction held 8 bases outside the gene matches. This CDR3 region has 15 residues. The CDR3 here is CASTETDRDNSPLHF. In DNA form, the CDR3 reads TGTGCCAGCACGGAAACTGACAGGGATAATTCACCCCTCCACTTT.

This clonotype was counted at least ten times. The V call is TRBV6-5, the J call TRBJ2-7; D might be TRBD1 or TRBD2, each matching 5 bases. Trimming left V 4 bases short and J 4 bases short, with 23 bases between. The CDR3 is made up of 17 amino acids. Per the germline V gene, CDR1 is MNHEY and CDR2 is SVGAGI. The CDR3 DNA is TGTGCCAGCAGTTCCAGATTCCGGGACCCCTCGGAATACGAGCAGTACTTC. Its protein is CASSSRFRDPSEYEQYF.